The 19 T cell receptor beta chains reported below all come from one sample, sequenced in a study of cytomegalovirus exposure and HLA in healthy donors. This PCR relied on a set of 60 Vbeta primers and 13 Jbeta primers. Profiled with immunoSEQ multiplex PCR; TCRdb holds only in-frame clones, not every one. The data show 110,000 to 150,000 clones, 80% seen once. The sequenced material came from PBMCs. These receptors were taken from a man aged 40-49 years in good health and CMV-seronegative.

The chain couples TRBV2 to TRBJ2-5; D might be TRBD1 (5 bases). V lost 1 base to trimming and J lost 5 bases, with 14 bases between them. Germline values: CDR1 SNHLY, CDR2 FYNNEI. The CDR3 has 15 amino acids. The CDR3 reads CASSEVQGTTETQYF. CDR3 bases: TGTGCCAGCAGTGAAGTTCAGGGTACCACGGAGACCCAGTACTTC.

This sequence joins TRBV7-2 and TRBJ2-1; D is unclear. The germline gives CDR1 SGHTA, CDR2 FQGNSA. The CDR3 contains 12 residues. The ends were cut back, 5 bases at V and 2 bases at J, with 4 bases in the middle. The CDR3, as DNA: TGTGCCAGCAGCAATACCTACAATGAGCAGTTCTTC. It codes for CASSNTYNEQFF.

The chain couples TRBV6-1 to TRBJ1-2, with D perhaps TRBD1 (6 bases). Germline CDR1 MNHNS, CDR2 SASEGT. The CDR3 sequence is 14 residues long. V lost 0 bases, J lost 7 bases, and 12 bases lay in between. CDR3 in amino acids: CASSEARGRGGYTF. CDR3 bases: TGTGCCAGCAGTGAAGCCAGGGGTAGGGGTGGCTACACCTTC.

To note about this clone: Mismatch with germline at one junction end may stem from a read error. This chain uses TRBV2 with TRBJ1-2; a possible D gene is TRBD1 (6 bases). Germline V lookup: CDR1 SNHLY, CDR2 FYNNEI. The length of the CDR3 is 11 residues. CDR3 bases: TGTGCCAGCAGTGAACGGGGGGCATCCCTCTTC. Translated, it gives CASSERGASLF. The full variable domain, with the rest looked up from reference TRBV2 and TRBJ1-2, is EPEVTQTPSHQVTQMGQEVILRCVPISNHLYFYWYRQILGQKVEFLVSFYNNEISEKSEIFDDQFSVERPDGSNFTLKIRSTKLEDSAMYFCASSERGASLFGSGTRLTVV.

The chain combines TRBV5-1 with TRBJ2-6; 10 bases match TRBD1. Germline CDR1 and CDR2: SGHRS and YFSETQ. CDR3 length: 17 amino acids. The trim removed 3 bases at V and 2 bases at J, leaving 5 bases unmatched. CDR3 region: CASSSFGQGAGANVLTF. CDR3 nucleotide sequence: TGCGCCAGCAGCTCGTTCGGACAGGGGGCTGGGGCCAACGTCCTGACTTTC.

V gene TRBV5-1 combines with J gene TRBJ1-2; perhaps TRBD1 as D (5 bases). CDR3 length: 17 residues. The ends were cut back, 0 bases at V and 4 bases at J, with 19 bases in the middle. Germline CDR1 is SGHRS and CDR2 is YFSETQ. CDR3 loop: CASSLAMDHQGPYGYTF. The CDR3 bases are TGCGCCAGCAGCTTGGCCATGGACCATCAGGGTCCCTATGGCTACACCTTC. Looking up the rest from reference TRBV5-1 and TRBJ1-2 gives the full variable domain: KAGVTQTPRYLIKTRGQQVTLSCSPISGHRSVSWYQQTPGQGLQFLFEYFSETQRNKGNFPGRFSGRQFSNSRSEMNVSTLELGDSALYLCASSLAMDHQGPYGYTFGSGTRLTVV.

CDR3 residues: CASSPTSGGFYNEQFF. CDR3 in DNA: TGTGCCAGCTCACCAACTAGCGGGGGGTTCTACAATGAGCAGTTCTTC. The rearrangement uses TRBV18 and TRBJ2-1, with TRBD2 matching 12 bases. Germline V gene sequence: CDR1 KGHSH, CDR2 LQKENI. With 2 bases clipped from V and 3 bases from J, the junction kept 2 bases outside the gene matches. This CDR3 spans 16 amino acids. The variable domain in full, completed from reference TRBV18 and TRBJ2-1, reads NAGVMQNPRHLVRRRGQEARLRCSPMKGHSHVYWYRQLPEEGLKFMVYLQKENIIDESGMPKERFSAEFPKEGPSILRIQQVVRGDSAAYFCASSPTSGGFYNEQFFGPGTRLTVL.

This CDR3 reads CASSDRVMGQPQHF. Written as DNA, the CDR3 is TGTGCCAGCAGTGACAGGGTAATGGGTCAGCCCCAGCATTTT. V is TRBV28 and J is TRBJ1-5; 7 positions match TRBD1. V was clipped by 5 bases and J by 6 bases; unmatched bases: 7. The germline V gene has CDR1 MDHEN and CDR2 SYDVKM. The CDR3 loop spans 14 amino acids.

This chain links TRBV7-8 with TRBJ1-1, with TRBD1 matching 7 bases. Per germline, CDR1 SGHVS and CDR2 FQNEAQ. J gave up 9 bases and V 4 bases, and 8 bases lay outside the gene matches. The CDR3 has 13 residues. CDR3 sequence: CASSSTGQPQAFF. The CDR3 coding sequence is TGTGCCAGCAGCTCCACGGGACAGCCCCAAGCTTTCTTT.

The V gene is TRBV6-5, the J gene TRBJ1-4; D gene uncertain. V was clipped by 0 bases and J by 0 bases, with 8 bases between them. The germline V gene has CDR1 MNHEY and CDR2 SVGAGI. The CDR3 is made up of 16 amino acids. CDR3 DNA: TGTGCCAGCAGTTACTCGTGGGGAGCAACTAATGAAAAACTGTTTTTT. Its translation is CASSYSWGATNEKLFF.

The rearrangement links TRBV28 to TRBJ1-5, with 9 bases matching TRBD1. J lost 7 bases, V lost 7 bases, and 11 bases had no gene match. The CDR3 loop spans 15 amino acids. Per germline, CDR1 MDHEN and CDR2 SYDVKM. CDR3 residues: CASIPLGQGHQPQHF. CDR3 sequence (DNA): TGTGCCAGCATCCCTTTGGGACAGGGTCACCAGCCCCAGCATTTT. The full variable domain, in which reference TRBV28 and TRBJ1-5 provide the parts outside the CDR3, is DVKVTQSSRYLVKRTGEKVFLECVQDMDHENMFWYRQDPGLGLRLIYFSYDVKMKEKGDIPEGYSVSREKKERFSLILESASTNQTSMYLCASIPLGQGHQPQHFGDGTRLSIL.

The chain carries TRBV30 and TRBJ1-1; a weak D match, TRBD1 (5 bases). Germline values: CDR1 GTSNPN, CDR2 SVGIG (reference sequence). The CDR3 is 13 residues long. The V and J ends lost 4 bases and 3 bases respectively, with 12 bases between them. CDR3 nucleotide sequence: TGTGCCTGGAATTGGGTCAGGGACACTGAAGCTTTCTTT. It is translated as CAWNWVRDTEAFF. The full variable domain, rest sourced from reference TRBV30 and TRBJ1-1, is SQTIHQWPATLVQPVGSPLSLECTVEGTSNPNLYWYRQAAGRGLQLLFYSVGIGQISSEVPQNLSASRPQDRQFILSSKKLLLSDSGFYLCAWNWVRDTEAFFGQGTRLTVV.

The rearrangement uses TRBV6-4 and TRBJ1-1; D call uncertain. V lost 6 bases and J 0 bases, leaving 8 bases between the germline ends. Germline CDR1 MRHNA, CDR2 SNTAGT. The CDR3 loop spans 13 amino acids. The CDR3 region is CASRSLMNTEAFF. CDR3 coding DNA: TGTGCCAGCAGGAGTTTAATGAACACTGAAGCTTTCTTT.

This chain connects TRBV27 to TRBJ2-2, with TRBD1 matching over 7 bases. The trim removed 4 bases at V and 0 bases at J, leaving 5 bases unmatched. Germline CDR1 and CDR2: MNHEY and SMNVEV (reference sequence). The CDR3 totals 16 residues. The CDR3: CASSSRQGTNTGELFF. CDR3 nucleotides: TGTGCCAGCAGTTCCCGACAGGGCACGAACACCGGGGAGCTGTTTTTT.

V usage is TRBV5-1 and J usage is TRBJ2-7; TRBD1 matches 9 bases. Germline trimming cut 0 bases from V and 3 bases from J; bases unmatched to any gene: 10. Germline V gene sequence: CDR1 SGHRS, CDR2 YFSETQ. The CDR3 sequence is 17 residues long. The CDR3 DNA follows: TGCGCCAGCAGCTTGGGGGGACAGGGAGGTTTCCTCTACGAGCAGTACTTC. Amino acids: CASSLGGQGGFLYEQYF.

The V call is TRBV19, the J call TRBJ2-1, with 7 positions matching TRBD1. The J segment lost 2 bases and the V segment lost 5 bases, leaving 6 bases of the junction unmatched. Germline-derived CDR1 and CDR2 are LNHDA and SQIVND (reference sequence). CDR3 length equals 15 residues. CDR3 sequence (DNA): TGTGCCAGTAGTCAAACAGGGGCCACCTACAATGAGCAGTTCTTC. It is translated as CASSQTGATYNEQFF.

The V and J genes are TRBV13 and TRBJ2-5, with D maybe TRBD2 (6 bases). This CDR3 is 16 amino acids long. Germline loops: CDR1 PRHDT, CDR2 FYEKMQ (reference sequence). V lost 5 bases and J lost 6, with 22 bases in between. The CDR3 bases are TGTGCCAGCAGCACCCTAAACTGGGGAGGTTCGCAGACCCAGTACTTC. Amino acids: CASSTLNWGGSQTQYF.

On this clone: The same CDR3 can be traced to other DNA sequences in this sample. The rearrangement links TRBV18 to TRBJ1-6, with 7 nucleotides matching TRBD1. This CDR3 spans 15 amino acids. Trimming took 3 bases from V and 10 from J; bases not matched to a gene: 9. CDR1 and CDR2 from the germline V gene are KGHSH and LQKENI. The CDR3 region has the DNA TGTGCCAGCTCACCCCAGGACAGGATCGGATCACCCCTCCACTTT. It translates to CASSPQDRIGSPLHF.

Comments on this clone: Other DNA sequences in the sample encode the same CDR3. The rearrangement joins TRBV27 to TRBJ1-2, with D possibly being TRBD1 (5 bases). V lost 3 bases and J lost 4, with 6 bases in between. The CDR3 has 12 amino acids. Germline CDR1 MNHEY, CDR2 SMNVEV (reference sequence). The CDR3 DNA follows: TGTGCCAGCAGTTTCGGGGGCTATGGCTACACCTTC. It yields the protein CASSFGGYGYTF.